What follows are 3 T cell receptor beta chains derived from one specimen sequenced in a study of T cell repertoires in cytomegalovirus infection. Their cognate antigens are unknown. One entry per CDR3 protein, called by TCRdb with MiXCR from the reads. This sample has roughly 990,000 distinct CDR3 sequences, with around 32% found just once. The starting material was cultured CD8+ T cells from PBMCs, obtained from culture after CMV antigen stimulation. These receptors all come from a human donor in good health (CMV status not recorded). Some clones in this sample may be carry-over from other donors' samples.

This clonotype has more than one count but fewer than ten. The V call is TRBV12-3 or TRBV12-4, the J call TRBJ2-2; 7 bases match TRBD1. The CDR3 sequence is 15 residues long. The V segment lost 6 bases and the J segment 4 bases; nucleotides outside the gene matches: 8. The CDR3 spells CASSSLTGITGELFF. The CDR3 bases are TGTGCCAGCAGCTCTCTGACAGGGATCACCGGGGAGCTGTTTTTT.

This clonotype was detected a few times. This chain connects TRBV19 to TRBJ1-5; D unresolved. V was cut by 6 bases and J by 3 bases, with 18 bases left in between. CDR1 LNHDA and CDR2 SQIVND come from the germline V gene (reference sequence). The CDR3 is 16 residues long. CDR3 DNA sequence: TGTGCCAGTAGGATGGACTATGGTTTTAACAATCAGCCCCAGCATTTT. Protein product: CASRMDYGFNNQPQHF.

Only a few counts were recorded for this clonotype. The gene calls are TRBV6-2 or TRBV6-3 and TRBJ1-2; no clear D. The CDR3 length is 12 residues. V gave up 6 bases and J gave up 8 bases, with 13 bases separating them. Germline lookup yields CDR1 MNHEY and CDR2 SVGEGT. The CDR3 protein is CASSRGDGGYTF. CDR3 DNA sequence: TGTGCCAGCAGCCGCGGGGATGGGGGCTACACCTTC.